Listed here is a single T cell receptor (beta chain). Its specificity is not known. A read error may be the cause here, since a much bigger clone is one base away. These data belong to a study of molecular identifiers for immune sequencing clone quantification. TCRdb passed the PCR reads through MiXCR, listing each CDR3 protein once. The sample comprises approximately 320,000 distinct CDR3 sequences, 24% of which are singletons, and about 0.7% rests with the top ten. V was pared by 6 bases and J by 9 bases, with 15 bases between. This CDR3 comprises 12 residues. CDR1 is SQVTM, CDR2 ANQGSEA, per germline. Findings of the study overall: Highly expanded clone sizes could be underestimated by identical TCR molecules that share a barcode.

The V gene is TRBV29-1, the J gene TRBJ2-1; a weak D match, TRBD1 (5 bases). The sequencing sample was made of naive CD8+ T cells from blood, with Jurkat cell RNA spiked in. Subset here: FACS-sorted CD8+CD4-CCR7+CD45RA+ naive T cells. This clonotype originated in a human donor in good health. Some libraries in this study had Jurkat cell RNA spiked in. DNA of the CDR3: TGCAGCGTGACAGTAATCGCCCTTGAGCAGTTCTTC. Its translation: CSVTVIALEQFF.